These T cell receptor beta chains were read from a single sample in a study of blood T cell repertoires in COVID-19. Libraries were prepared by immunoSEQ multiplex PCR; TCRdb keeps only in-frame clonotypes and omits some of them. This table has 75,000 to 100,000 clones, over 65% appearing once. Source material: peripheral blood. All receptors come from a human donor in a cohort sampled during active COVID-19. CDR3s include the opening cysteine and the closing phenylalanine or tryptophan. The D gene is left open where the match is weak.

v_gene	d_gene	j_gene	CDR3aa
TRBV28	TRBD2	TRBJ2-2	CASLTSGGLGELFF
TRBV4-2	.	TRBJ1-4	CASSQEKGGQNEKLFF
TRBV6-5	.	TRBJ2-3	CASSLRRAAGDTQYF
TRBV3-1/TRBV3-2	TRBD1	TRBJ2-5	CASSRTGGGRETQYF
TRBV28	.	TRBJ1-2	CASRLTEGYGYTF
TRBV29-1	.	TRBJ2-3	CSGEADTQYF
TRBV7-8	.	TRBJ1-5	CASSLGQVNQPQHF
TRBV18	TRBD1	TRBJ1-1	CASSPTGTTEAFF
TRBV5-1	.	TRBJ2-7	CASSLGQHYEQYF
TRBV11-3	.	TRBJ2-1	CASSLLSGEGNEQFF
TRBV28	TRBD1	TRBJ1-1	CASKRQGFGTEAFF
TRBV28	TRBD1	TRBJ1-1	CASSPGAGGWNTEAFF
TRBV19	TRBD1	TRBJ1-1	CASRSGGPEAFF
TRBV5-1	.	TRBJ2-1	CASGSYNEQFF
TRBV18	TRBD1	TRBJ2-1	CASSCLGGSPNEQFF
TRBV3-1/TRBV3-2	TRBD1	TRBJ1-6	CASSRNRGDNSPLHF
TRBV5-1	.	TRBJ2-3	CASSLGVSSTDTQYF
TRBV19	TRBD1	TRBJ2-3	CASSRDRDGDNTQYF
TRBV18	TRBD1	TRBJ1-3	CASSQPGTGGEHGNTIYF
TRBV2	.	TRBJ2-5	CASSVRTGHKKETQYF
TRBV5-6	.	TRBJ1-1	CASSLVGRNTEAFF
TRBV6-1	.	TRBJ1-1	CASSEFETLNTEAFF
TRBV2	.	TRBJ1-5	CASSDSGNQPQHF
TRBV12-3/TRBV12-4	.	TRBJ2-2	CASSLNVAGELFF
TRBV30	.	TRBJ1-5	CAWSAQVSNQPQHF
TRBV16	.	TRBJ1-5	CASSQWEGEEGNQPQHF
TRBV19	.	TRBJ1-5	CASRGGEDNQPQHF
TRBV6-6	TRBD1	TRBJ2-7	CASSYGDSYEQYF
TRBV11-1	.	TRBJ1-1	CASSLQGLTEAFF
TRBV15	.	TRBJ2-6	CATSLDSSGANVLTF
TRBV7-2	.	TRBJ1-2	CASSLGYRVGYGYTF
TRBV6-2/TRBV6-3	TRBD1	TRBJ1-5	CASSYALDRGGESGNQPQHF
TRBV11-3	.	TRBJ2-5	CASSLTGRETQYF